The TCR beta chain described here comes from a study of control samples from healthy donors and cancer patients. The method was immunoSEQ multiplex PCR; TCRdb's version includes in-frame clones alone and lacks a portion of them. Of about 130,000 clones in the sample, over 75% are singletons; the top ten hold 1.5% to 2%. Concerning this clone: The junction shows a germline mismatch at one end, possibly a read error.

This CDR3 is built from 15 residues. Germline assignment: CDR1 SGHAT and CDR2 FQNNGV. The sequenced material came from blood. The chain combines TRBV11-2 with TRBJ2-7; D possibly corresponds to TRBD1 (6 bases). The receptor was derived from a man younger than 30 in good health. The CDR3 DNA reads TGTGCCAGCAGCCTAGAGTACAGGGTGTGGTACGAGCAGTACTTC. Its protein product is CASSLEYRVWYEQYF. Full variable domain (missing parts from reference TRBV11-2 and TRBJ2-7): EAGVAQSPRYKIIEKRQSVAFWCNPISGHATLYWYQQILGQGPKLLIQFQNNGVVDDSQLPKDRFSAERLKGVDSTLKIQPAKLEDSAVYLCASSLEYRVWYEQYFGPGTRLTVT.